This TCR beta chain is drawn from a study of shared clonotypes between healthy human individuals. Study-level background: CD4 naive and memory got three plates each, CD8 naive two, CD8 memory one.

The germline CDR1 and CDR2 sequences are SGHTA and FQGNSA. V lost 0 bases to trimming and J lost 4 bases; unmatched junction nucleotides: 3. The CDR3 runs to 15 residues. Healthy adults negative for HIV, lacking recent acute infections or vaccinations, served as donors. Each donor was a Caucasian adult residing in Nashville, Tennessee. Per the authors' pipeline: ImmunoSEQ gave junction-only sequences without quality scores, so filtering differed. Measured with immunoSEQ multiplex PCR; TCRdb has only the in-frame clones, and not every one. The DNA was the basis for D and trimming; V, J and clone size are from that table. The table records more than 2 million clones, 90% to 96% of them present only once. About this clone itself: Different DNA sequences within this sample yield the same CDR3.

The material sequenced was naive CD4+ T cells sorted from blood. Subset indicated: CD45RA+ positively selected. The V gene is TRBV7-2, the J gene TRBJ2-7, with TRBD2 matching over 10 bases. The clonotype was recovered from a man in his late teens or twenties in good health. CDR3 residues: CASSLAGTSVYEQYF. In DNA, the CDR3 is TGTGCCAGCAGCTTAGCCGGGACTAGCGTGTACGAGCAGTACTTC.